This is a list of T cell receptor beta chains from one sample in a study of blood T cells in healthy people across ages. TCRdb processed the 5' RACE reads anew with MiXCR; each CDR3 protein has one entry. This table has over a million distinct CDR3 sequences, almost 60% appearing once. What was sequenced was blood. These receptors were collected from a man aged 18 to 29 in good health. Both conserved end residues are part of each CDR3. The order of the fields is V gene, D gene, J gene, clone size, CDR3 DNA, CDR3 protein. The D gene is left open where the match is weak. Size is stated for part of the rows, as once, few or many counts, or as a class when the clone is expanded.

TRBV20-1	.	TRBJ1-2	.	TGCAGTGCTACAGGGACTAACTATGGCTACACCTTC	CSATGTNYGYTF
TRBV27	.	TRBJ1-2	once	TGTGCCAGCAGTTTAGTGGTGGGCTCGGGCTACACCTTC	CASSLVVGSGYTF
TRBV20-1	.	TRBJ1-4	.	TGCAGTGCTAGAGGAGGGGGGGTTGGGGAAAAACTGTTTTTT	CSARGGGVGEKLFF
TRBV20-1	TRBD2	TRBJ2-7	.	TGCAGTGCTAGTTGGGCGGGCGGGGGGTTCTACGAGCAGTACTTC	CSASWAGGGFYEQYF
TRBV6-5	TRBD1	TRBJ1-2	.	TGTGCCGGCAGTAAGGACAGGGGGCAGGGCTACACCTTC	CAGSKDRGQGYTF
TRBV6-6	TRBD2	TRBJ2-7	.	TGTGCCAGCAGTACGGGACTAGCGGGAGGGAACTACGAGCAGTACTTC	CASSTGLAGGNYEQYF
TRBV4-2	TRBD1	TRBJ2-7	.	TGTGCCAGCAGCCAAGTCTGGGACAGAAACTCCTACGAGCAGTACTTC	CASSQVWDRNSYEQYF
TRBV5-6	.	TRBJ1-5	.	TGTGCCAGCAGCTCTTACGTGGCAGGGAATCAGCCCCAGCATTTT	CASSSYVAGNQPQHF
TRBV15	TRBD2	TRBJ2-7	.	TGTGCCACCAGCGCTGGACTAGCGGGAAAATTCGACGAGCAGTACTTC	CATSAGLAGKFDEQYF
TRBV12-3/TRBV12-4	TRBD2	TRBJ2-1	.	TGTGCCAGCAGTTTCAGACCCCTAGCGGTAGAAAATGAGCAGTTCTTC	CASSFRPLAVENEQFF
TRBV6-2/TRBV6-3	.	TRBJ2-7	.	TGTGCCAGCAGTAACGGGCCGGTTCACTCCTACGAGCAGTACTTC	CASSNGPVHSYEQYF
TRBV10-3	.	TRBJ2-7	few	TGTGCCATCAGTAGTCTAGCGAATAGGTACGAGCAGTACTTC	CAISSLANRYEQYF
TRBV5-1	TRBD1	TRBJ1-1	.	TGCGCCAGCAGCACCGGACAGGACTATTTTGAAGCTTTCTTT	CASSTGQDYFEAFF
TRBV27	TRBD2	TRBJ2-1	.	TGTGCCAGCAGTTTTCGGACTAGCGATGAGCAGTTCTTC	CASSFRTSDEQFF
TRBV6-5	.	TRBJ2-3	few	TGTGCCAGCAGTTACTCGGACAGCCGAGGGACGCAGTATTTT	CASSYSDSRGTQYF
TRBV6-5	.	TRBJ2-5	.	TGTGCCAGCAGCTCTAACAGGAATTCAGAGACCCAGTACTTC	CASSSNRNSETQYF
TRBV12-3/TRBV12-4	TRBD2	TRBJ2-5	.	TGTGCCAGCAGTCCTATTGGGAGGGGCGAGAGCCAGTACTTC	CASSPIGRGESQYF
TRBV6-6	.	TRBJ2-7	.	TGTGCCAGCGGGAGGGGGACAGTCTACGAGCAGTACTTC	CASGRGTVYEQYF
TRBV29-1	.	TRBJ2-7	few	TGCAGCGTTGAAGATTCGACTCGAGAGCAGTACTTC	CSVEDSTREQYF
TRBV7-9	TRBD1	TRBJ2-1	.	TGTGCCAGCAGCTTTAACCCTGGACAGGGATCGATTACGAATGAGCAGTTCTTC	CASSFNPGQGSITNEQFF
TRBV27	TRBD1	TRBJ2-7	few	TGTGCCAGCAGTGCGGACAGGGGCTACGAGCAGTACTTC	CASSADRGYEQYF
TRBV4-1	.	TRBJ1-2	few	TGCGCCAGCAGCCAAGCGATAACAGCTGCAAACTATGGCTACACCTTC	CASSQAITAANYGYTF
TRBV12-5	.	TRBJ2-7	.	TGTGCTAGTGGTTTGGACGGACTTGAGCAGTACTTC	CASGLDGLEQYF
TRBV4-2	.	TRBJ2-3	.	TGTGCCAGCAGCCTCGAAACGGGGTCGACAGATACGCAGTATTTT	CASSLETGSTDTQYF
TRBV27	TRBD1	TRBJ2-6	once	TGTGCCAGCAAGTCGACAGGGACCCTCTCTGGGGCCAACGTCCTGACTTTC	CASKSTGTLSGANVLTF
TRBV2	TRBD1	TRBJ2-6	.	TGTGCCAGCATAGGTACAGGGGGTCCTGGGGCCAACGTCCTGACTTTC	CASIGTGGPGANVLTF
TRBV4-3	.	TRBJ1-5	few	TGCGCCAGCAGCCAAATCCCCGAGTCGCCCCAGCATTTT	CASSQIPESPQHF
TRBV7-8	TRBD2	TRBJ2-7	.	TGTGCCAGCAGCTTAGTAAGGGGTAGCGGGGCCTACGAGCAGTACTTC	CASSLVRGSGAYEQYF
TRBV9	.	TRBJ1-5	few	TGTGCCAGCAGCGCAGGGACTCAAAGCAATCAGCCCCAGCATTTT	CASSAGTQSNQPQHF
TRBV6-2/TRBV6-3	.	TRBJ2-3	.	TGTGCCAGCAGCGACACCCCAGGACGAGACACAGATACGCAGTATTTT	CASSDTPGRDTDTQYF
TRBV7-9	.	TRBJ2-1	.	TGTGCCAACAGCTTTATGACGGTCGGTGAGCAGTTCTTC	CANSFMTVGEQFF
TRBV20-1	.	TRBJ2-5	few	TGCAGTGCTAGCGCCACCCTCATTATTACCCAAGAGACCCAGTACTTC	CSASATLIITQETQYF
TRBV5-6	.	TRBJ2-4	.	TGTGCCAGCAGCTTGGAGCGAAACATTCAGTACTTC	CASSLERNIQYF
TRBV4-3	.	TRBJ1-2	.	TGCGCCAGCAGCCAAGTGACAGATAACTATGGCTACACCTTC	CASSQVTDNYGYTF
TRBV15	.	TRBJ2-2	.	TGTGCCACCAGCACCGACCTAGCACCCGGGGAGCTGTTTTTT	CATSTDLAPGELFF
TRBV12-3/TRBV12-4	TRBD1	TRBJ1-6	.	TGTGCCAGCAGTTCTGAGACAGGGACTTCACCCCTCCACTTT	CASSSETGTSPLHF
TRBV4-1	.	TRBJ2-5	.	TGCGCCAGCAGCCAAGGAACTAGCTGGGAGACCCAGTACTTC	CASSQGTSWETQYF
TRBV7-9	TRBD2	TRBJ2-7	.	TGTGCCAGCAGCTTAAGCTGGGGTGCGGGGGGCGACGAGCAGTACTTC	CASSLSWGAGGDEQYF
TRBV21-1	.	TRBJ2-1	.	TGTGCCAGCAGGCCAGCGGGAGCAACAAACAATGAGCAGTTCTTC	CASRPAGATNNEQFF